This record covers a single TCR beta chain. This clonotype was recorded many times. No cognate antigen has been identified for it. No base quality values were provided; no much bigger clone lies one nucleotide off. The CDR3 covers 16 residues, taking in both the cysteine and the phenylalanine. Only the CDR3 DNA stays, 48 bases, in frame from base 1. From a lookup of the germline V gene, CDR1 and CDR2 are KGHSH and LQKENI. V and J are trimmed by 3 bases and 2 bases, and the gene matches miss 5 bases of the junction. Stable Graves' hyperthyroidism was defined as no progression to ophthalmopathy during 18 months of follow-up. Hyperthyroidism patients were newly diagnosed, with disease duration under 2 months, and aged 18 to 65 years. Any patient with an uncontrolled infection, another autoimmune disease, pregnancy or lactation was excluded. Diagnoses were established on the basis of clinical symptoms, serum thyroxine and TRAb, thyroid ultrasound, and orbital computed tomography. PBMCs were isolated from more than 8 ml of fresh peripheral blood by Ficoll-Paque density gradient centrifugation. Total RNA was extracted using Trizol reagent, and RNA quality was assessed on an Agilent 2100 Bioanalyzer.

This record comes from a study of T cells in Graves' hyperthyroidism and ophthalmopathy (dated by TCRdb to between 2017 and 2020). For the study in its entirety: Peripheral blood was sampled at the time of initial diagnosis, prior to any treatment. To identify distinguishing TCR V-J signatures, a discovery cohort of some 99 patients was used, comprising under 45 with Graves' ophthalmopathy and around 60 with stable Graves' hyperthyroidism. Prospective prediction of ophthalmopathy was tested in an independent validation cohort of approximately 19 hyperthyroidism patients and some 17 patients who later progressed to ophthalmopathy. The 100 or so discovery patients were divided at random into training and test sets in a 7:3 ratio. The study also compared thyroid tissue and blood T-cell repertoires from five or six Graves' hyperthyroidism patients. Once sampling was done, hyperthyroidism patients were given methimazole at a starting dose of 30 mg daily, whereas ophthalmopathy patients were given high-dose intravenous methylprednisolone. TCR Vbeta CDR3 sequencing of some 140 peripheral blood samples (fewer than 45 ophthalmopathy, under 80 hyperthyroidism and around 17 progressor patients) is reported in the paper. Points the paper makes about the study in general: A model built on a 13 V-J signature distinguished ophthalmopathy from stable hyperthyroidism, reaching about 88% sensitivity and around 81% specificity in cross-validation and 80%/75% in testing. No statistical method was used to set the sample size in advance, and investigators knew the group allocation. In validation, progression to ophthalmopathy was predicted by the model with 70.59% sensitivity and approximately 78% specificity, a median of around 5.9 months before onset. Blood samples also contained most of the expanded thyroid clonotypes (frequency above 0.001), which suggests that blood repertoires may reflect thyroid immune responses.

The TCR beta CDR3 regions were amplified from the RNA transcripts. A first-round RT-PCR of the TCR CDR3 used the HTBI primer set with the Qiagen OneStep RT-PCR kit. Libraries were constructed in a second round of multiplex PCR, after which size selection and purification were carried out. Paired-end sequencing of the libraries was performed with 100 bp reads on an Illumina HiSeq2000. Turning to the authors' computational methods: Raw data were processed with SOAPnuke, discarding reads with adapters, uncalled bases, mean Phred below 15, or no exact constant-primer or identifier match. High-quality paired reads were merged with COPE v1.2.5, and unique nucleotide sequences were defined as clonotypes. MiTCR v1.1 was used to align clonotypes to the IMGT TRBV, TRBD and TRBJ reference segments. Analysis was restricted to V-J combinations with a frequency above 0.0001, which covered about 99% of repertoires. A TCS score was defined as the ratio between F50 (clonal expansion) and ExV (chaos), using BLOSUM62-based TCRdist between CDR3 peptides within each V-J. Welch's t-statistics and random forest reduced around 510 V-J features to 13, which were used in a naive Bayes classifier (R e1071). The raw public data were reprocessed by TCRdb itself: fastp quality trimming at Q25, MiXCR clonotype calling, in-frame beta chains only. Identical CDR3 proteins give one entry, which carries the most common genes and DNA. These V and J calls rely on TCRdb rather than the paper's analysis. This sample has approximately 430,000 distinct CDR3 sequences in its table, and approximately 14% of those were observed once. The leading ten clones occupy approximately 14% of the sample.

In this chain, TRBV18 is recombined with TRBJ2-2, with TRBD2 matching 8 junction bases. The clonotype originates from a woman aged 18 to 35 with Graves' hyperthyroidism. Specimen: blood. The DNA reads as follows: TGTGCCAGCTCACCGGCCATAGCGGGAAACACCGGGGAGCTGTTTTTT. Translated, this is CASSPAIAGNTGELFF.